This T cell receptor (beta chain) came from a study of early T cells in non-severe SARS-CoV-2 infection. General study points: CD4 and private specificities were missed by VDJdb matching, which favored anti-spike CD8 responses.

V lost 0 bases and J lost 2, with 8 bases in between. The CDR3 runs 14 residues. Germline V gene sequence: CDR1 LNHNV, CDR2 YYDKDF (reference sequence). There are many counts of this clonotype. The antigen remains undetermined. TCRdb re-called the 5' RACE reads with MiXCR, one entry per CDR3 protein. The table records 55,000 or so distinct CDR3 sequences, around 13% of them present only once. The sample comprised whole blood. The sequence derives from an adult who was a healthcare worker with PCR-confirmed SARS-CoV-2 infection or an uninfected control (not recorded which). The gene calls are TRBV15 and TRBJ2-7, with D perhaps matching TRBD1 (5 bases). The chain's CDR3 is CATSRDQQAYEQYF. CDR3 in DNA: TGTGCCACCAGCAGAGATCAACAGGCCTACGAGCAGTACTTC.